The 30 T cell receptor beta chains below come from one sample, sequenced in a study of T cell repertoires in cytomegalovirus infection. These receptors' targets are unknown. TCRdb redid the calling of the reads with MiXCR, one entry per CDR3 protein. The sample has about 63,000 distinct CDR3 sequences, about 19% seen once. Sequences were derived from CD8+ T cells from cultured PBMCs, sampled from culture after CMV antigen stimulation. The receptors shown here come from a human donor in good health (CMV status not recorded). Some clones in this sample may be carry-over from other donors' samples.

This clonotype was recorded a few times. DNA of the CDR3: TGTGCCAGCAGTTACTCGACAGGGGCTGGTGAAAAACTGTTTTTT. This gives the protein CASSYSTGAGEKLFF. The chain couples TRBV6-8 to TRBJ1-4; 8 nucleotides line up with TRBD1. J was trimmed by 7 bases and V by 0 bases; bases with no gene match: 4. Looked up from germline, CDR1 is MNHGY and CDR2 is SAAAGT. CDR3 length: 15 residues.

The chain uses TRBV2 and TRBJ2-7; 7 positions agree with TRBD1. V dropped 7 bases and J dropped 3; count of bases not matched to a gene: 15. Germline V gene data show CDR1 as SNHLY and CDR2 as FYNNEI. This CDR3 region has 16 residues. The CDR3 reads CASMPIRDSVNYEQYF. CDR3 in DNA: TGTGCCAGCATGCCGATCCGGGACAGTGTTAACTACGAGCAGTACTTC. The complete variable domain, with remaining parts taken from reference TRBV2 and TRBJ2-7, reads EPEVTQTPSHQVTQMGQEVILRCVPISNHLYFYWYRQILGQKVEFLVSFYNNEISEKSEIFDDQFSVERPDGSNFTLKIRSTKLEDSAMYFCASMPIRDSVNYEQYFGPGTRLTVT.

CDR3 sequence (DNA): TGTGCCAGCAGCAAGGAACCAACAATGAACACTGAAGCTTTCTTT. Translation: CASSKEPTMNTEAFF. The rearrangement joins TRBV5-6 to TRBJ1-1; unclear D gene. The germline gives CDR1 SGHDT, CDR2 YYEEEE. V lost 4 bases, J lost 0 bases, and 13 bases lay in between. This CDR3 has 15 amino acids.

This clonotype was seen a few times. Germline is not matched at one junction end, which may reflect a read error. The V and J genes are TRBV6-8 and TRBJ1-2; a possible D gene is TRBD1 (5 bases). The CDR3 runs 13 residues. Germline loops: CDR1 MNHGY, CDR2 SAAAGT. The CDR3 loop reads CASSYSPGRQLSF. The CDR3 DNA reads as TGTGCCAGCAGTTACTCCCCAGGACGACAGCTCTCCTTC.

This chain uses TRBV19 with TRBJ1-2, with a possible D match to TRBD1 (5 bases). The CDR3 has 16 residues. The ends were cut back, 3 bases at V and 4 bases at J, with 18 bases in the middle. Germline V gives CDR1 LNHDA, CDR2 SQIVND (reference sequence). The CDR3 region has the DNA TGTGCCAGTAGTATTCCCGACATGACAGATTTCTATGGCTACACCTTC. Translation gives CASSIPDMTDFYGYTF.

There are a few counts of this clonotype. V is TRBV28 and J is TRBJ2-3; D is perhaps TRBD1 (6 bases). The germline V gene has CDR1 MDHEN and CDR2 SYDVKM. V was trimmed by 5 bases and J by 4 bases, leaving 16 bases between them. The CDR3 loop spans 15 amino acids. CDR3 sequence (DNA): TGTGCCAGCAGTCAGGACAGAAATGGGCCAGATACGCAGTATTTT. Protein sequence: CASSQDRNGPDTQYF.

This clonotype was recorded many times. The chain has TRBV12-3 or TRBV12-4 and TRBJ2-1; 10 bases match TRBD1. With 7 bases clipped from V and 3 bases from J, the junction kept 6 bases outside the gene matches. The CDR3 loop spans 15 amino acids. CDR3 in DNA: TGTGCCAGCACTCTGACAGGGGGCTTCTACAATGAGCAGTTCTTC. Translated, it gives CASTLTGGFYNEQFF.

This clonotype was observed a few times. CDR3 protein: CASSPKPGLTNTEAFF. The DNA for the CDR3 is TGTGCCAGTAGTCCTAAGCCGGGGTTAACGAACACTGAAGCTTTCTTT. The chain is built from TRBV19 and TRBJ1-1; no reliable D call. V lost 5 bases to trimming and J lost 1 base, with 17 bases between them. Germline assignment: CDR1 LNHDA and CDR2 SQIVND (reference sequence). The CDR3 has 16 residues.

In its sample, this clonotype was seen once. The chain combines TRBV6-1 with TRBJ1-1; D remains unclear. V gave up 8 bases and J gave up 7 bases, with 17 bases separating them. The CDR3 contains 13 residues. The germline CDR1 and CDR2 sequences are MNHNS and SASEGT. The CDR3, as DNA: TGTGCCAGCGGGCGGAAGGGTAAAAGTGAAGCTTTCTTT. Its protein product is CASGRKGKSEAFF.

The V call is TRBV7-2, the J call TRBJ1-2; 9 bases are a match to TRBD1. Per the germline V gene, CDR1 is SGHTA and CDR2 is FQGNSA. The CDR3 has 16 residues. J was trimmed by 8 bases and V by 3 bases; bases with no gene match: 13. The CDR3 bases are TGTGCCAGCAGCTTTTCCTCCGGTGGGACAGGGAGAGGCTACACCTTC. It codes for CASSFSSGGTGRGYTF. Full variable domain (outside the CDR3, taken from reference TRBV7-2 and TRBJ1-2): GAGVSQSPSNKVTEKGKDVELRCDPISGHTALYWYRQSLGQGLEFLIYFQGNSAPDKSGLPSDRFSAERTGGSVSTLTIQRTQQEDSAVYLCASSFSSGGTGRGYTFGSGTRLTVV.

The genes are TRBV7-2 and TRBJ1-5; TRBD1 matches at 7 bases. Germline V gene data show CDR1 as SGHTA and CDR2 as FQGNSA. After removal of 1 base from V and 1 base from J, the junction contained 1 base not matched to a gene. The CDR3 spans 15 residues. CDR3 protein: CASSLEGASNQPQHF. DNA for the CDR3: TGTGCCAGCAGCTTAGAGGGGGCGAGCAATCAGCCCCAGCATTTT.

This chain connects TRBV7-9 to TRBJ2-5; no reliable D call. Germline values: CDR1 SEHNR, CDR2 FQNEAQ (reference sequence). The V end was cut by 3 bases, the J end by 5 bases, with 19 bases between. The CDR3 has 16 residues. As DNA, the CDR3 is TGTGCCAGCAGCTTTACTGGGTCAAGGGAAAGTGAGACCCAGTACTTC. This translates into CASSFTGSRESETQYF.

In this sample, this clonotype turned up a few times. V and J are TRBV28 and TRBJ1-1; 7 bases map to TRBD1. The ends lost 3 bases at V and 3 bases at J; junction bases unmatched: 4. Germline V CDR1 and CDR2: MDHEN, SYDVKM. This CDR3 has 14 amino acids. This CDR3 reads CASSFQGGYTEAFF. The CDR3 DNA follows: TGTGCCAGCAGTTTCCAGGGGGGGTACACTGAAGCTTTCTTT.

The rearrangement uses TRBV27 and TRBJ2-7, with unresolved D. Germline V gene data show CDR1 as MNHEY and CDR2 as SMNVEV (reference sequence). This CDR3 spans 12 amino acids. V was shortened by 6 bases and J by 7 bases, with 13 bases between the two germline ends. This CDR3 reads CASSLIPGEQYF. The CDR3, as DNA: TGTGCCAGCAGCTTGATCCCCGGTGAGCAGTACTTC.

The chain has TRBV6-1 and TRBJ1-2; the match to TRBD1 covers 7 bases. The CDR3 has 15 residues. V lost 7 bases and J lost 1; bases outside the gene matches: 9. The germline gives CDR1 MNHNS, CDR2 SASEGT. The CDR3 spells CASTPGQYLNYGYTF. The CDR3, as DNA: TGTGCCAGCACCCCGGGACAGTATCTTAACTATGGCTACACCTTC.

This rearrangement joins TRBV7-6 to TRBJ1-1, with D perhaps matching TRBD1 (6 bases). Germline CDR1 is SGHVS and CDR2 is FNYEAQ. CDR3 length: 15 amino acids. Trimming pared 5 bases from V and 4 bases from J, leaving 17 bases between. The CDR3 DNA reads TGTGCCAGCAGCGCCGGGAGTCAGGGGATCACTGAAGCTTTCTTT. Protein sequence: CASSAGSQGITEAFF.

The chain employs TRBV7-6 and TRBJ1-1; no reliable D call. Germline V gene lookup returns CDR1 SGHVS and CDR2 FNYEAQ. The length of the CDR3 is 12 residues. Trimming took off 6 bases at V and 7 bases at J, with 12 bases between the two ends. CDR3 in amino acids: CASRLTRSEAFF. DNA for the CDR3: TGTGCCAGCAGGTTGACAAGGAGTGAAGCTTTCTTT.

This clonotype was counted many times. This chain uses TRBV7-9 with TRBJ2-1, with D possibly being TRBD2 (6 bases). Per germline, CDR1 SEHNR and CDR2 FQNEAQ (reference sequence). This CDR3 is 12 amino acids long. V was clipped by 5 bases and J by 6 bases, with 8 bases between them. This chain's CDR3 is CASSGTGNEQFF. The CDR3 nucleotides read TGTGCCAGCAGCGGGACTGGCAATGAGCAGTTCTTC.

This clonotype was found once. The CDR3 is CASSQDGGQGRYEQYF. CDR3 bases: TGTGCCAGCAGCCAAGATGGCGGCCAGGGAAGATACGAGCAGTACTTC. V usage is TRBV4-2 and J usage is TRBJ2-7, with D perhaps TRBD1 (5 bases). Germline V lookup: CDR1 LGHNA, CDR2 YNFKEQ. The CDR3 covers 16 residues. Between the trimmed V and J ends, which lost 0 bases and 4 bases, there was a span of 16 bases.

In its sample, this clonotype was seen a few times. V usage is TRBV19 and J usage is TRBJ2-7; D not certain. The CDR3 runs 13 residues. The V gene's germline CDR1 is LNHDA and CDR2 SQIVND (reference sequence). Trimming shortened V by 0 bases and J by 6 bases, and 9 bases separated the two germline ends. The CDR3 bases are TGTGCCAGTAGTATAGATCGGGCAGCCGAGCAGTACTTC. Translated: CASSIDRAAEQYF.

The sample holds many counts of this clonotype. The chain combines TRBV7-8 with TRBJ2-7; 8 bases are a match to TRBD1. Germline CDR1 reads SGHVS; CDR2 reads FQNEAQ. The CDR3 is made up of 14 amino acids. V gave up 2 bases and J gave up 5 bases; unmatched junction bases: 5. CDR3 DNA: TGTGCCAGCAGCTTAAATCCAGGGGGCCACGAGCAGTACTTC. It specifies CASSLNPGGHEQYF.

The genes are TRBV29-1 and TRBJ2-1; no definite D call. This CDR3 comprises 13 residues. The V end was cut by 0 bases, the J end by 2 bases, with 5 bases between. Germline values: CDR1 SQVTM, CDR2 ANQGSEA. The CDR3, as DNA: TGCAGCGTTGAAGAGTCGGCCTACAATGAGCAGTTCTTC. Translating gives CSVEESAYNEQFF.

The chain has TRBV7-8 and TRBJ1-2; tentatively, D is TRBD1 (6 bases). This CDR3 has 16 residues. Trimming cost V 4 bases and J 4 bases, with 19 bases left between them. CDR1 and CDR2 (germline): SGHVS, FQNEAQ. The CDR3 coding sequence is TGTGCCAGCAGCTCATACAGGGTTGCAGCCGGCTATGGCTACACCTTC. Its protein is CASSSYRVAAGYGYTF.

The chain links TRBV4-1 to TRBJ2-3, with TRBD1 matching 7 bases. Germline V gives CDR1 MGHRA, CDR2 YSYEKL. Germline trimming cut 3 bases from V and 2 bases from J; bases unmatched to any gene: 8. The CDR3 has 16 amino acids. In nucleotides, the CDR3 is TGCGCCAGCAGCCACCCGACCGGACAGGCCACAGATACGCAGTATTTT. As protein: CASSHPTGQATDTQYF.

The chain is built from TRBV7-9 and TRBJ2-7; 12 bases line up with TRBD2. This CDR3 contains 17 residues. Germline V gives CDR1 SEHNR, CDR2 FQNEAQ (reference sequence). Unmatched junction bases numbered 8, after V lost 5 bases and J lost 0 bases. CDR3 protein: CASSLIGLAGPSYEQYF. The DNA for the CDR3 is TGTGCCAGCAGCCTAATTGGACTAGCGGGGCCCTCCTACGAGCAGTACTTC.

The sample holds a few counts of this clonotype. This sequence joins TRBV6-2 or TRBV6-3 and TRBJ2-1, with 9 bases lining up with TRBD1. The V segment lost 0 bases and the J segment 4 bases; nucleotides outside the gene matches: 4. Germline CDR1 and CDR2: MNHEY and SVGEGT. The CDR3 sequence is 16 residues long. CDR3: CASSYSGTGIYNEQFF. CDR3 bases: TGTGCCAGCAGTTACTCCGGGACAGGGATATACAATGAGCAGTTCTTC.

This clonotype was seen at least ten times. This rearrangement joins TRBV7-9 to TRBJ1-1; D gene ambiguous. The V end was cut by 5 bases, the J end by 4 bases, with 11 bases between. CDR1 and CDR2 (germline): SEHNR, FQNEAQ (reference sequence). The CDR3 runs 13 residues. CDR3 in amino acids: CASSRERVTEAFF. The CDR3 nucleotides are TGTGCCAGCAGCCGGGAGAGGGTCACTGAAGCTTTCTTT.

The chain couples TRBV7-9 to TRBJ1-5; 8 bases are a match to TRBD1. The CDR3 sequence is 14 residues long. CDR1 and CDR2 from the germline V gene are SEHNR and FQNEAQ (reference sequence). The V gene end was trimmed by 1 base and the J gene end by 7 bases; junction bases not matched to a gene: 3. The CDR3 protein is CASSLGAGGQPQHF. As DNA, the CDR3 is TGTGCCAGCAGCTTAGGGGCAGGGGGCCAGCCCCAGCATTTT.

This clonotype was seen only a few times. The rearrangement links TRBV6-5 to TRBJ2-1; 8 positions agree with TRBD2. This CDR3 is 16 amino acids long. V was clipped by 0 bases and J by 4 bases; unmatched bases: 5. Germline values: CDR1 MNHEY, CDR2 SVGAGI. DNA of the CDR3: TGTGCCAGCAGTTACTCGAACGTAGCGGGGTACAATGAGCAGTTCTTC. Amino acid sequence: CASSYSNVAGYNEQFF.

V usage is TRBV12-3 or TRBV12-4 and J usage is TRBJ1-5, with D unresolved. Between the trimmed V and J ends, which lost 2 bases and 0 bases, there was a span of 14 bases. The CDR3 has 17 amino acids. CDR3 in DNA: TGTGCCAGCAGTTTAACCCCGGTAGGCGATAGCAATCAGCCCCAGCATTTT. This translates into CASSLTPVGDSNQPQHF.